These 25 T cell receptor beta chains came from one sample sequenced in a study of T cells after yellow fever vaccination. TCRdb re-derived calls from the 5' RACE reads in MiXCR, one entry per CDR3 protein. Here the sample spans hundreds of thousands of distinct CDR3 sequences, 6.2% being singletons. Material: PBMCs, obtained 5 days after the yellow fever booster vaccination. These receptors were collected from a man aged 25 to 40 who received the YFV17D yellow fever vaccine.

The sample holds a few counts of this clonotype. The chain recombines TRBV12-3 or TRBV12-4 with TRBJ2-5; the D gene could be TRBD1 or TRBD2 (5 bases each). This CDR3 comprises 14 residues. The V gene lost 3 bases and the J gene lost 4 bases, with 12 bases spanning the gap. The CDR3 is CASSFRTGGETQYF. CDR3 nucleotides: TGTGCCAGCAGTTTCCGGACTGGGGGAGAGACCCAGTACTTC.

The V call is TRBV5-1, the J call TRBJ2-1, with D tentatively TRBD1 or TRBD2 (5 bases each). The CDR3 has 18 residues. The germline V and J ends were trimmed by 4 bases and 0 bases, with 20 bases remaining between them. Per the germline V gene, CDR1 is SGHRS and CDR2 is YFSETQ. The CDR3 DNA follows: TGCGCCAGCAGCCAGTCGTGGGACGACACGAACTCCTACAATGAGCAGTTCTTC. Its protein product is CASSQSWDDTNSYNEQFF.

This clonotype was detected many times. V and J are TRBV5-1 and TRBJ2-5; TRBD1 aligns across 9 bases. The CDR3 loop spans 16 amino acids. The V segment lost 0 bases and the J segment 5 bases; nucleotides outside the gene matches: 8. Germline V lookup: CDR1 SGHRS, CDR2 YFSETQ. In DNA form, the CDR3 reads TGCGCCAGCAGCTTGGCCGGACAGGGGCGCGGGGAGACCCAGTACTTC. It is translated as CASSLAGQGRGETQYF.

The V call is TRBV24-1, the J call TRBJ2-3; D not certain. With 5 bases removed from V and 4 bases from J, the gap between germline ends came to 12 bases. CDR3 length: 14 amino acids. Germline loops: CDR1 KGHDR, CDR2 SFDVKD. CDR3 coding DNA: TGTGCCACCAGTGTGGGCGAGGTCCCAGATACGCAGTATTTT. It specifies CATSVGEVPDTQYF.

This clonotype was detected only a few times. J is TRBJ1-2 and V is TRBV5-1, with D unclear. Germline V CDR1 and CDR2: SGHRS, YFSETQ. This CDR3 is 14 amino acids long. Trimming removed 0 bases from V and 8 bases from J, with 14 bases in between. In DNA form, the CDR3 reads TGCGCCAGCAGCTTGGAGTCGGCGAACGGGGGCTACACCTTC. The encoded protein is CASSLESANGGYTF.

The chain combines TRBV11-2 with TRBJ2-2; no clear D. Between the trimmed V and J ends, which lost 1 base and 7 bases, there was a span of 13 bases. This CDR3 has 15 amino acids. The germline V gene has CDR1 SGHAT and CDR2 FQNNGV. CDR3 in DNA: TGTGCCAGCAGCTTAGCGGCGCGAGTCCTCGGGGAGCTGTTTTTT. This encodes CASSLAARVLGELFF.

The chain employs TRBV7-2 and TRBJ2-7; 10 nucleotides line up with TRBD2. Germline-derived CDR1 and CDR2 are SGHTA and FQGNSA. J was trimmed by 5 bases and V by 3 bases; bases with no gene match: 19. The CDR3 extends over 19 amino acids. CDR3 in amino acids: CASSFASPGSGRAVNEQYF. Here the CDR3 DNA reads TGTGCCAGCAGCTTCGCGTCCCCAGGGAGCGGGAGGGCCGTGAACGAGCAGTACTTC.

V usage is TRBV4-1 and J usage is TRBJ1-1; 8 positions match TRBD1. V was clipped by 4 bases and J by 3 bases; unmatched bases: 4. The germline V gene has CDR1 MGHRA and CDR2 YSYEKL. This CDR3 comprises 14 residues. The CDR3 DNA is TGCGCCAGCAGCCCGGACAGGGTGGACACTGAAGCTTTCTTT. Amino acids: CASSPDRVDTEAFF.

This clonotype turned up a few times. This sequence joins TRBV27 and TRBJ1-6; D is perhaps TRBD1 (6 bases). The CDR3 covers 15 residues. The V gene's germline CDR1 is MNHEY and CDR2 SMNVEV (reference sequence). V was trimmed by 6 bases and J by 7 bases, leaving 16 bases between them. DNA for the CDR3: TGTGCCAGCAGCAGGACAGCAATTTTAAATTCACCCCTCCACTTT. Residues: CASSRTAILNSPLHF.

The chain recombines TRBV29-1 with TRBJ2-7, with D possibly being TRBD1 or TRBD2 (5 bases each). Trimming took 1 base from V and 4 from J, leaving 11 bases between them. The CDR3 loop spans 13 amino acids. Germline-derived CDR1 and CDR2 are SQVTM and ANQGSEA. The DNA for the CDR3 is TGCAGCGTTGAAGTGGGGACGCATTACGAGCAGTACTTC. Translating gives CSVEVGTHYEQYF.

This clonotype was seen at least ten times. The CDR3 reads CASSQDYSRIYEQYF. DNA of the CDR3: TGTGCCAGCAGCCAAGATTACTCGCGGATCTACGAGCAGTACTTC. The V and J genes are TRBV14 and TRBJ2-7; D gene uncertain. The ends were cut back, 0 bases at V and 3 bases at J, with 12 bases in the middle. This CDR3 has 15 amino acids. Germline values: CDR1 SGHDN, CDR2 FVKESK. The variable domain in full, completed from reference TRBV14 and TRBJ2-7, reads EAGVTQFPSHSVIEKGQTVTLRCDPISGHDNLYWYRRVMGKEIKFLLHFVKESKQDESGMPNNRFLAERTGGTYSTLKVQPAELEDSGVYFCASSQDYSRIYEQYFGPGTRLTVT.

The table lists this clonotype with a few counts. V and J are TRBV7-2 and TRBJ2-2; D may be TRBD2 (5 bases). The CDR3 runs 16 residues. V lost 4 bases and J 1 base, leaving 13 bases between the germline ends. Germline assignment: CDR1 SGHTA and CDR2 FQGNSA. The CDR3, as DNA: TGTGCCAGCAGCTCCCTGCGGGTTGAGAACACCGGGGAGCTGTTTTTT. This sequence encodes CASSSLRVENTGELFF.

This clonotype was picked up many times. The chain employs TRBV6-2 or TRBV6-3 and TRBJ1-1; D ambiguous. V lost 10 bases, J lost 1 base, and 19 bases lay in between. This CDR3 spans 15 amino acids. Germline CDR1 is MNHEY and CDR2 is SVGEGT. The CDR3 protein is CATSSPLERNTEAFF. CDR3 coding DNA: TGTGCCACCTCCAGCCCGCTGGAAAGGAACACTGAAGCTTTCTTT.

This clonotype showed up many times. The chain joins TRBV28 to TRBJ2-7, with D perhaps assigned TRBD1 or TRBD2 (6 bases each). V lost 8 bases, J lost 2 bases, and 16 bases lay in between. Germline assignment: CDR1 MDHEN and CDR2 SYDVKM. The CDR3 totals 14 residues. The DNA for the CDR3 is TGTGCCAGCGGGGGGACACCCCCCACCTACGAGCAGTACTTC. Its translation is CASGGTPPTYEQYF. Full variable domain (outside the CDR3, taken from reference TRBV28 and TRBJ2-7): DVKVTQSSRYLVKRTGEKVFLECVQDMDHENMFWYRQDPGLGLRLIYFSYDVKMKEKGDIPEGYSVSREKKERFSLILESASTNQTSMYLCASGGTPPTYEQYFGPGTRLTVT.

The genes are TRBV20-1 and TRBJ2-7; TRBD1 matches 11 bases. Germline loops: CDR1 DFQATT, CDR2 SNEGSKA (reference sequence). V gave up 4 bases and J gave up 5 bases; unmatched junction bases: 7. CDR3 size: 14 residues. The CDR3 nucleotides read TGCAGTGCTAAAGCCGGGACAGGGGGGCACGAGCAGTACTTC. The encoded protein is CSAKAGTGGHEQYF.

This clonotype was detected many times. The chain is built from TRBV5-1 and TRBJ2-1; TRBD2 aligns across 7 bases. The CDR3 length is 18 residues. The V and J ends lost 3 bases and 4 bases, in that order; junction bases with no gene match: 16. The germline gives CDR1 SGHRS, CDR2 YFSETQ. The CDR3 nucleotides read TGCGCCAGCAGCTCCCGGGGGGAAGCGGGCGGCCTATACAATGAGCAGTTCTTC. This sequence encodes CASSSRGEAGGLYNEQFF. The whole variable domain, remainder taken from reference TRBV5-1 and TRBJ2-1, is KAGVTQTPRYLIKTRGQQVTLSCSPISGHRSVSWYQQTPGQGLQFLFEYFSETQRNKGNFPGRFSGRQFSNSRSEMNVSTLELGDSALYLCASSSRGEAGGLYNEQFFGPGTRLTVL.

The chain's CDR3 is CASSLEPGLTGELFF. The CDR3 nucleotides are TGCGCCAGCAGCTTGGAGCCAGGGTTAACCGGGGAGCTGTTTTTT. V gene TRBV5-1 combines with J gene TRBJ2-2; D possibly corresponds to TRBD1 (5 bases). V was pared by 0 bases and J by 5 bases, with 11 bases between. The CDR3 extends over 15 amino acids. The V gene's germline CDR1 is SGHRS and CDR2 YFSETQ.

The chain couples TRBV6-2 or TRBV6-3 to TRBJ2-7, with unresolved D. Trimming left V 4 bases short and J 3 bases short, with 16 bases between. The CDR3 covers 15 residues. The germline gives CDR1 MNHEY, CDR2 SVGEGT. The DNA of the CDR3 is TGTGCCAGCAGTTCCCCTCCACTGCCAGACTACGAGCAGTACTTC. This translates into CASSSPPLPDYEQYF.

This clonotype appeared a few times. This rearrangement joins TRBV12-3 or TRBV12-4 to TRBJ2-5, with unresolved D. V dropped 5 bases and J dropped 4 bases, with 8 bases sitting between them. The CDR3 totals 12 residues. CDR3: CASSERLETQYF. The DNA for the CDR3 is TGTGCCAGCAGTGAGCGTTTAGAGACCCAGTACTTC.

This clonotype has at least ten counts. The V gene is TRBV12-3 or TRBV12-4, the J gene TRBJ2-3; weak D call: TRBD2 (6 bases). V was pared by 9 bases and J by 4 bases, with 8 bases between. The length of the CDR3 is 11 residues. CDR3 sequence: CASSGADTQYF. CDR3 DNA sequence: TGTGCCAGTTCGGGGGCAGATACGCAGTATTTT.

This clonotype was observed many times. The gene calls are TRBV20-1 and TRBJ1-4; D may be TRBD1 (5 bases). The CDR3 totals 14 residues. Germline assignment: CDR1 DFQATT and CDR2 SNEGSKA (reference sequence). Trimming stripped 4 bases from V and 5 bases from J, with 14 bases between. The CDR3 region has the DNA TGCAGTGCTACGGGAGGGGAGATAAATGAAAAACTGTTTTTT. Translation gives CSATGGEINEKLFF.

The chain recombines TRBV12-3 or TRBV12-4 with TRBJ2-7; D possibly corresponds to TRBD1 (6 bases). Trimming left V 5 bases short and J 2 bases short, with 16 bases between. The CDR3 is 15 amino acids. In DNA form, the CDR3 reads TGTGCCAGCAGTCCACACCGGACAGCCACCTACGAGCAGTACTTC. Translation gives CASSPHRTATYEQYF.

This clonotype has at least ten counts. V is TRBV23-1 and J is TRBJ2-7, with D perhaps TRBD1 (6 bases). TRBV23-1 is designated an ORF whose function remains uncertain. The CDR3 contains 15 residues. The V end was cut by 8 bases, the J end by 2 bases, with 19 bases between. This CDR3 reads CASGPSGHQTYEQYF. DNA for the CDR3: TGCGCCAGCGGCCCATCGGGACACCAAACCTACGAGCAGTACTTC.

This clonotype has only a few counts. The chain uses TRBV5-1 and TRBJ1-6; D might be TRBD1 (6 bases). With 4 bases removed from V and 5 bases from J, the gap between germline ends came to 19 bases. Germline V gene sequence: CDR1 SGHRS, CDR2 YFSETQ. The CDR3 has 17 amino acids. The CDR3 coding sequence is TGCGCCAGCAGCCCAAGGACAGATTCGGCCAATAATTCACCCCTCCACTTT. Its protein product is CASSPRTDSANNSPLHF.

At least ten counts were recorded for this clonotype. This chain joins TRBV7-2 and TRBJ2-7; D not certain. Germline values: CDR1 SGHTA, CDR2 FQGNSA. Trimming left V 2 bases short and J 4 bases short, with 6 bases between. This CDR3 is built from 12 residues. CDR3 sequence (DNA): TGTGCCAGCAGCTTAAATCCTTACGAGCAGTACTTC. It specifies CASSLNPYEQYF.